Following are 16 T cell receptor beta chains from one sample sequenced in a study of shared clonotypes between healthy human individuals. Using immunoSEQ multiplex PCR, the repertoire was profiled, and TCRdb retains in-frame clones only, with some absent. This table has 100,000 to 120,000 clones, 55% to 70% appearing once. The sample comprised memory CD8+ T cells sorted from blood. The sample's subset: CD45RO+ cells pooled with CCR7-negative TemRA cells. All receptors come from a woman in her 30s in good health.

This clone occurred a few times. The V gene is TRBV23-1, the J gene TRBJ1-5; no definite D call. TRBV23-1 is labeled an ORF, and its function is uncertain. V lost 8 bases and J lost 2, with 13 bases in between. CDR3 size: 14 residues. The CDR3 nucleotides read TGCGCCAGCGCCTACCAAGGCGGCAATCAGCCCCAGCATTTT. This sequence encodes CASAYQGGNQPQHF.

The chain has TRBV4-1 and TRBJ1-2; D remains unclear. V shed 4 bases and J shed 0 bases, with 9 bases lying between them. The germline gives CDR1 MGHRA, CDR2 YSYEKL. This CDR3 comprises 14 residues. CDR3 protein: CASSPWVANYGYTF. The CDR3 DNA reads TGCGCCAGCAGCCCTTGGGTGGCTAACTATGGCTACACCTTC.

This clone was picked up a small number of times. The rearrangement uses TRBV5-4 and TRBJ2-7; tentatively, D is TRBD2 (6 bases). CDR3 length: 16 amino acids. V lost 0 bases to trimming and J lost 4 bases, with 17 bases between them. The germline V gene encodes CDR1 SGHNT and CDR2 YYREEE (reference sequence). In DNA, the CDR3 is TGTGCCAGCAGCTTGGTCGGTCGCGGGACCGAATACGAGCAGTACTTC. Translating gives CASSLVGRGTEYEQYF. The full variable domain, rest sourced from reference TRBV5-4 and TRBJ2-7, is ETGVTQSPTHLIKTRGQQVTLRCSSQSGHNTVSWYQQALGQGPQFIFQYYREEENGRGNFPPRFSGLQFPNYSSELNVNALELDDSALYLCASSLVGRGTEYEQYFGPGTRLTVT.

The rearrangement links TRBV4-1 to TRBJ2-1; 7 bases match TRBD2. CDR1 and CDR2 (germline): MGHRA, YSYEKL. The CDR3 runs 17 residues. V was clipped by 0 bases and J by 5 bases; unmatched bases: 10. The CDR3 region is CASSQDRGRLADNEQFF. The CDR3 bases are TGCGCCAGCAGCCAAGATCGGGGACGGCTAGCGGACAATGAGCAGTTCTTC.

The rearrangement uses TRBV6-5 and TRBJ2-7; 7 bases match TRBD2. The CDR3 runs 15 residues. V shed 6 bases and J 3 bases; nucleotides not matched to a gene: 11. Germline V gene data show CDR1 as MNHEY and CDR2 as SVGAGI. CDR3 DNA sequence: TGTGCCAGCAGACTCTCCTCTAGCGGCCTCTACGAGCAGTACTTC. Its protein is CASRLSSSGLYEQYF.

The rearrangement links TRBV6-1 to TRBJ1-1, with TRBD1 matching over 7 bases. Germline loops: CDR1 MNHNS, CDR2 SASEGT. V shed 8 bases, J shed 4 bases, and the junction held 7 bases outside the gene matches. The CDR3 consists of 13 residues. This chain's CDR3 is CASRDREVTEAFF. In DNA form, the CDR3 reads TGTGCCAGCCGGGACAGAGAGGTCACTGAAGCTTTCTTT.

This clone has only a few counts. In nucleotides, the CDR3 is TGTGCCAGCAGCTCGGACAGGGGGTTTAACACCGGGGAGCTGTTTTTT. Protein product: CASSSDRGFNTGELFF. V usage is TRBV7-9 and J usage is TRBJ2-2; 10 nucleotides match TRBD1. CDR3 length: 16 amino acids. Germline loops: CDR1 SEHNR, CDR2 FQNEAQ (reference sequence). V trimming: 4 bases; J trimming: 2 bases; junction bases outside the gene matches: 4.

The rearrangement joins TRBV10-3 to TRBJ2-7; 7 nucleotides match TRBD2. V was clipped by 8 bases and J by 2 bases; unmatched bases: 3. The CDR3 covers 12 residues. Germline V gene lookup returns CDR1 ENHRY and CDR2 SYGVKD. CDR3 sequence: CAIGSGAYEQYF. The CDR3 DNA reads TGTGCCATCGGGAGCGGGGCCTACGAGCAGTACTTC.

The V and J genes are TRBV2 and TRBJ1-4; no clear D. Germline V CDR1 and CDR2: SNHLY, FYNNEI. This CDR3 is 14 amino acids long. Trimming stripped 5 bases from V and 8 bases from J, with 15 bases between. This CDR3 is CASSPAYGGEKLFF. In DNA form, the CDR3 reads TGTGCCAGCAGTCCCGCATACGGTGGCGAAAAACTGTTTTTT.

This clone was recorded only once. CDR3 in DNA: TGTGCCAGCAGTTTCTTAGCGGGAGTTATTAACGAGCAGTACTTC. Translating gives CASSFLAGVINEQYF. The J gene is TRBJ2-7, the V gene TRBV27; TRBD2 matches 9 bases. Germline CDR1 is MNHEY and CDR2 is SMNVEV (reference sequence). The CDR3 has 15 residues. The ends lost 3 bases at V and 5 bases at J; junction bases unmatched: 8.

In its sample, this clone was seen a few times. Other nucleotide sequences in the sample specify the same CDR3. This chain links TRBV15 with TRBJ1-4; D possibly corresponds to TRBD1 (6 bases). Germline assignment: CDR1 LNHNV and CDR2 YYDKDF (reference sequence). Trimming pared 1 base from V and 5 bases from J, leaving 8 bases between. This CDR3 is built from 14 residues. CDR3 DNA sequence: TGTGCCACCAGCAGAGGTCAGGGGAATGAAAAACTGTTTTTT. It translates to CATSRGQGNEKLFF.

This clone has a handful of counts. The rearrangement joins TRBV23-1 to TRBJ1-3; no reliable D call. TRBV23-1 is filed as an ORF, its function uncertain. The V gene lost 5 bases and the J gene lost 1 base, with 12 bases spanning the gap. The CDR3 runs to 15 residues. Here the CDR3 DNA reads TGCGCCAGCAGTGGGCTGGGAGGGTCTGGAAACACCATATATTTT. Amino acids: CASSGLGGSGNTIYF.

V and J are TRBV5-1 and TRBJ2-2; TRBD2 agrees at 16 bases. J lost 0 bases, V lost 4 bases, and 12 bases had no gene match. The V gene's germline CDR1 is SGHRS and CDR2 YFSETQ. CDR3 length: 21 residues. In DNA, the CDR3 is TGCGCCAGCAGCCTGGACCCTCGGGGACTAGCGGGAGGGCCGAACACCGGGGAGCTGTTTTTT. It codes for CASSLDPRGLAGGPNTGELFF.

Regarding this clone: With only one base between it and a far larger clone, this is likely a read error. This sample includes further DNA sequences coding for the same CDR3. The chain joins TRBV4-2 to TRBJ2-3, with D perhaps matching TRBD2 (6 bases). The CDR3 has 14 residues. Trimming removed 3 bases at V and 4 bases at J, with 11 bases between. The germline gives CDR1 LGHNA, CDR2 YNFKEQ. CDR3: CASSQGREADTQYF. CDR3 DNA: TGTGCCAGCAGCCAGGGCAGGGAGGCAGATACGCAGTATTTT.

This clone appeared a few times. The chain carries TRBV4-1 and TRBJ2-7; 12 bases line up with TRBD1. J was trimmed by 4 bases and V by 4 bases; bases with no gene match: 5. CDR3 length equals 15 residues. CDR1 MGHRA and CDR2 YSYEKL come from the germline V gene. CDR3 sequence: CASSLGQGAAYEQYF. In DNA, the CDR3 is TGCGCCAGCAGCCTGGGACAGGGGGCGGCATACGAGCAGTACTTC.

This chain links TRBV10-3 with TRBJ1-2, with D perhaps TRBD1 (5 bases). Germline V CDR1 and CDR2: ENHRY, SYGVKD. V was trimmed by 10 bases and J by 8 bases, leaving 20 bases between them. This CDR3 contains 13 residues. The CDR3 region is CASQARGLHGYTF. The CDR3 DNA is TGTGCCAGCCAGGCCCGGGGCTTACACGGCTACACCTTC.